These 17 T cell receptor beta chains were sequenced from one sample in a study of blood T cell repertoires in COVID-19. Using immunoSEQ multiplex PCR, the repertoire was profiled, and TCRdb retains in-frame clones only, with some absent. In the table there are approximately 250,000 clones, roughly 90% of which are singletons. Source material: peripheral blood. The origin of the receptors is a man younger than 45 with active or convalescent COVID-19.

This chain links TRBV5-8 with TRBJ1-3, with D tentatively TRBD1 (6 bases). Germline V lookup: CDR1 SGHTS, CDR2 YDEGEE. The V and J ends lost 3 bases and 4 bases respectively, with 17 bases between them. The CDR3 runs 16 residues. For the CDR3, the DNA is TGTGCCAGCAGCTATCTCCAGGGGTCTGGCGGAAACACCATATATTTT. This encodes CASSYLQGSGGNTIYF.

The chain combines TRBV4-3 with TRBJ2-6, with a weak D call TRBD1 (5 bases). The CDR3 spans 17 residues. The V gene's germline CDR1 is LGHNA and CDR2 YSLEER. The germline V and J ends were trimmed by 0 bases and 1 base, with 10 bases remaining between them. The CDR3 here is CASSQDPQGSGANVLTF. The CDR3, as DNA: TGCGCCAGCAGCCAAGACCCGCAGGGATCTGGGGCCAACGTCCTGACTTTC.

Here the CDR3 reads CASSPFRGGKSDTQYF. Written as DNA, the CDR3 is TGTGCCAGCTCACCATTCCGCGGGGGGAAATCTGATACGCAGTATTTT. This chain connects TRBV18 to TRBJ2-3; 8 positions match TRBD2. V was pared by 2 bases and J by 6 bases, with 10 bases of the junction left unmatched. The germline gives CDR1 KGHSH, CDR2 LQKENI. This CDR3 is 16 amino acids long.

This sequence joins TRBV30 and TRBJ2-3; tentative D call: TRBD1 (6 bases). Trimming shortened V by 5 bases and J by 2 bases, and 17 bases separated the two germline ends. Germline CDR1 GTSNPN, CDR2 SVGIG (reference sequence). This CDR3 contains 15 residues. CDR3 nucleotide sequence: TGTGCCTGGTGCGAGGGGGTAGCGTTCACAGATACGCAGTATTTT. Amino acid sequence: CAWCEGVAFTDTQYF. Full variable domain (rest looked up from reference TRBV30 and TRBJ2-3): SQTIHQWPATLVQPVGSPLSLECTVEGTSNPNLYWYRQAAGRGLQLLFYSVGIGQISSEVPQNLSASRPQDRQFILSSKKLLLSDSGFYLCAWCEGVAFTDTQYFGPGTRLTVL.

This clone was detected only once. The chain carries TRBV6-5 and TRBJ1-1; TRBD1 matches at 7 bases. CDR1 MNHEY and CDR2 SVGAGI come from the germline V gene. The CDR3 has 14 residues. Germline trimming cut 5 bases from V and 4 bases from J; bases unmatched to any gene: 7. The DNA of the CDR3 is TGTGCCAGCAGTCAGCCTGGGACAGCCACTGAAGCTTTCTTT. Amino acid sequence: CASSQPGTATEAFF.

This chain joins TRBV9 and TRBJ1-1; possibly TRBD1 for D (5 bases). The CDR3 covers 13 residues. Germline assignment: CDR1 SGDLS and CDR2 YYNGEE. V lost 4 bases and J lost 4, with 11 bases in between. The CDR3: CASSPGGGTEAFF. CDR3 nucleotide sequence: TGTGCCAGCAGCCCCGGGGGGGGCACTGAAGCTTTCTTT.

The genes are TRBV10-2 and TRBJ1-1, with TRBD1 identical over 9 bases. Germline CDR1 reads WSHSY; CDR2 reads SAAADI. The CDR3 spans 17 residues. The J segment lost 7 bases and the V segment lost 6 bases, leaving 18 bases of the junction unmatched. The DNA for the CDR3 is TGCGCCAGCAGACCAAACTATCGGACAGGGGAAGAGATTGAAGCTTTCTTT. Its translation is CASRPNYRTGEEIEAFF.

V is TRBV29-1 and J is TRBJ1-2, with D tentatively TRBD1 (6 bases). The length of the CDR3 is 11 residues. The ends were cut back, 4 bases at V and 8 bases at J, with 11 bases in the middle. Looked up from germline, CDR1 is SQVTM and CDR2 is ANQGSEA. CDR3 loop: CSVVGANGYTF. CDR3 nucleotides: TGCAGCGTTGTGGGGGCGAACGGCTACACCTTC.

The V call is TRBV19, the J call TRBJ2-1, with TRBD2 matching over 7 bases. Germline CDR1 LNHDA, CDR2 SQIVND (reference sequence). The ends lost 7 bases at V and 6 bases at J; junction bases unmatched: 12. The CDR3 extends over 15 amino acids. The CDR3 DNA sequence: TGTGCCAGTACGCCGGCGGGGGTAAGGGTCAATGAGCAGTTCTTC. Protein: CASTPAGVRVNEQFF.

The J gene is TRBJ2-1, the V gene TRBV5-1; perhaps TRBD1 as D (6 bases). This CDR3 is 14 amino acids long. The ends were cut back, 4 bases at V and 7 bases at J, with 15 bases in the middle. Germline CDR1 is SGHRS and CDR2 is YFSETQ. The CDR3 nucleotides read TGCGCCAGCAGCAGCAGCCCCACAGGGAATGAGCAGTTCTTC. It codes for CASSSSPTGNEQFF.

This clone was detected once. This chain uses TRBV4-1 with TRBJ2-7, with D perhaps matching TRBD2 (6 bases). The germline gives CDR1 MGHRA, CDR2 YSYEKL. This CDR3 has 16 amino acids. Between the trimmed V and J ends, which lost 2 bases and 5 bases, there was a span of 19 bases. In DNA form, the CDR3 reads TGCGCCAGCAGCCAACCCCTGACTAGTCTCTCACACGAGCAGTACTTC. Residues: CASSQPLTSLSHEQYF.

The chain recombines TRBV29-1 with TRBJ1-1, with TRBD1 identical over 9 bases. This CDR3 is 14 amino acids long. Per the germline V gene, CDR1 is SQVTM and CDR2 is ANQGSEA. V was pared by 6 bases and J by 1 base, with 6 bases of the junction left unmatched. The CDR3 here is CSVVDRGKNTEAFF. CDR3 in DNA: TGCAGCGTGGTTGACAGGGGGAAGAACACTGAAGCTTTCTTT.

This clone was found a few times. The chain couples TRBV19 to TRBJ1-2, with a tentative D call TRBD1 (6 bases). Germline-derived CDR1 and CDR2 are LNHDA and SQIVND (reference sequence). Trimming took 5 bases from V and 5 from J, leaving 12 bases between them. This CDR3 region has 13 residues. CDR3: CASSLPQGYGYTF. In DNA, the CDR3 is TGTGCCAGTAGTTTACCGCAGGGGTATGGCTACACCTTC.

V gene TRBV6-1 combines with J gene TRBJ1-5, with 8 nucleotides matching TRBD1. The CDR3 is made up of 13 amino acids. Germline-derived CDR1 and CDR2 are MNHNS and SASEGT. V gave up 2 bases and J gave up 7 bases; unmatched junction bases: 1. DNA for the CDR3: TGTGCCAGCAGTGAACAGGGGGCCCAGCCCCAGCATTTT. Translating it yields CASSEQGAQPQHF.

This chain uses TRBV4-2 with TRBJ1-1; D remains unclear. Germline loops: CDR1 LGHNA, CDR2 YNFKEQ. The CDR3 has 16 amino acids. V lost 3 bases, J lost 4 bases, and 18 bases lay in between. The CDR3 loop is CASSHTAGSGRTEAFF. CDR3 nucleotides: TGTGCCAGCAGCCATACCGCGGGATCCGGGCGCACTGAAGCTTTCTTT.

This clone turned up a few times. The V call is TRBV5-6, the J call TRBJ1-6, with TRBD1 matching over 9 bases. Germline lookup yields CDR1 SGHDT and CDR2 YYEEEE. This CDR3 contains 15 residues. V dropped 4 bases and J dropped 7; count of bases not matched to a gene: 6. For the CDR3, the DNA is TGTGCCAGCAGCGAACCGGGACAGGGCAATTCACCCCTCCACTTT. The encoded protein is CASSEPGQGNSPLHF. Together with reference TRBV5-6 and TRBJ1-6, the CDR3 gives the full variable domain: DAGVTQSPTHLIKTRGQQVTLRCSPKSGHDTVSWYQQALGQGPQFIFQYYEEEERQRGNFPDRFSGHQFPNYSSELNVNALLLGDSALYLCASSEPGQGNSPLHFGNGTRLTVT.

This sequence joins TRBV12-5 and TRBJ1-2; 7 bases match TRBD1. The CDR3 runs to 12 residues. Per germline, CDR1 LGHNT and CDR2 FRNRAP. V lost 6 bases and J lost 4; bases outside the gene matches: 2. The CDR3 loop is CASGGTVYGYTF. The CDR3 DNA is TGTGCTAGTGGCGGGACAGTCTATGGCTACACCTTC.